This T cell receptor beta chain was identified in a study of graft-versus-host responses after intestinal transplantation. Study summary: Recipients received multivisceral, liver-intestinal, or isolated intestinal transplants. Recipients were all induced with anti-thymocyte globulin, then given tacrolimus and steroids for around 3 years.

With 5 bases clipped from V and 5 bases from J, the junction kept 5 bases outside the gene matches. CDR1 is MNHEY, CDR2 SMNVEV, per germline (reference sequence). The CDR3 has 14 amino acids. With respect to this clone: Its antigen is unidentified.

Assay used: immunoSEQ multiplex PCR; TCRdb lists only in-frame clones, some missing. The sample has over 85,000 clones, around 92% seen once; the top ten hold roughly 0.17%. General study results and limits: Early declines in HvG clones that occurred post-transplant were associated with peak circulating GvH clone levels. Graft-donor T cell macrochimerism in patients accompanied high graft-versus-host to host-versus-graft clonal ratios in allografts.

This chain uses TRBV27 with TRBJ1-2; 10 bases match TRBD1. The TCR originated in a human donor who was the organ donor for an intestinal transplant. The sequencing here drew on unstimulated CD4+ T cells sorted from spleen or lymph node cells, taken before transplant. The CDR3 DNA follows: TGTGCCAGCAGTCCCCGGACAGGGGGTTATGGCTACACCTTC. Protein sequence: CASSPRTGGYGYTF.